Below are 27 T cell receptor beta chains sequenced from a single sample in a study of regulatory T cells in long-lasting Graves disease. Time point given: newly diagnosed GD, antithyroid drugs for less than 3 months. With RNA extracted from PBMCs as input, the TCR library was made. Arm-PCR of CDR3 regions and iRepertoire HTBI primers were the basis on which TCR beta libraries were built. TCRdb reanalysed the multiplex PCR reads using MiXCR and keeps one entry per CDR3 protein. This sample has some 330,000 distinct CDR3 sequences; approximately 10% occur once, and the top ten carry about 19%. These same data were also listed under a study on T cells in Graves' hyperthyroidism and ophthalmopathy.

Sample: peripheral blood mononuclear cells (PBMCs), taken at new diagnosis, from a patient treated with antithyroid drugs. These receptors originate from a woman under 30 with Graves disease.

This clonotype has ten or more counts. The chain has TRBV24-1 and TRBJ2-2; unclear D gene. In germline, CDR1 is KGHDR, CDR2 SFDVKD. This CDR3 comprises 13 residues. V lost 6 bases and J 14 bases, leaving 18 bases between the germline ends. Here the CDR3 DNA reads TGTGCCACCAGTCCTGTCGGCGATACTTCTCTGTTTTTT. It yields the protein CATSPVGDTSLFF.

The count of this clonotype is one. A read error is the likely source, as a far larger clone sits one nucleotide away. CDR3 amino acids: CASTGPGAQQFF. As DNA, the CDR3 is TGTGCCAGCACCGGGCCAGGTGCTCAGCAGTTCTTC. V usage is TRBV11-2 and J usage is TRBJ2-5; D gene uncertain. The tail of the sequence fits TRBJ2-1 better, so the J call may be wrong. The CDR3 runs 12 residues. The germline V gene has CDR1 SGHAT and CDR2 FQNNGV.

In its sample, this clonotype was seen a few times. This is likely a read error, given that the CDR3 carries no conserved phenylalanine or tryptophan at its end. This chain's CDR3 is CSAHGTSGGTDTQYS. The CDR3 nucleotides are TGCAGTGCCCACGGGACTAGCGGCGGCACAGATACGCAGTATTCT. The chain uses TRBV20-1 and TRBJ2-3, with TRBD2 matching over 11 bases. The germline CDR1 and CDR2 sequences are DFQATT and SNEGSKA (reference sequence). The CDR3 is 15 residues long. V gave up 6 bases and J gave up 1 base; unmatched junction bases: 6.

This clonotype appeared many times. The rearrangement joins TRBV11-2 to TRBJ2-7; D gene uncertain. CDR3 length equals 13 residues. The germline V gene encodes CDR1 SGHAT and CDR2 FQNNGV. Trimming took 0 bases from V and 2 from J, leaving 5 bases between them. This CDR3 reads CASSLDQPYEQYF. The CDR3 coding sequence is TGTGCCAGCAGCTTAGATCAGCCCTACGAGCAGTACTTC.

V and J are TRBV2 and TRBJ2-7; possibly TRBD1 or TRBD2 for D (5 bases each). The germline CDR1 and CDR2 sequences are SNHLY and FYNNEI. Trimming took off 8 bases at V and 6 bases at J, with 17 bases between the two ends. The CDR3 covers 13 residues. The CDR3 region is CASGGSAVFEQYV. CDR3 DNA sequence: TGTGCCAGCGGGGGTAGCGCAGTTTTCGAGCAGTACGTC.

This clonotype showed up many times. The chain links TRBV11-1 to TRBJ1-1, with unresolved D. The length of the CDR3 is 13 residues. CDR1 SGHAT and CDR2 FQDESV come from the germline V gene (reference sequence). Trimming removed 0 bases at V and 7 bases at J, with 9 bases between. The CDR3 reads CASSLARRNEAFF. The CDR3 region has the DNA TGTGCCAGCAGCTTAGCGCGTAGGAATGAAGCTTTCTTT.

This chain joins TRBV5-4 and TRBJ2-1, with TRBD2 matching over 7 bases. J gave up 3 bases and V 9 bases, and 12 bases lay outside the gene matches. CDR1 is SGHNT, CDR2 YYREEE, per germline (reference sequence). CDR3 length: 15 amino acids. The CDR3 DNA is TGTGCCACCGGACCGGCGGGAGTAGTCTACAATGAGCAGTTCTTC. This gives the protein CATGPAGVVYNEQFF.

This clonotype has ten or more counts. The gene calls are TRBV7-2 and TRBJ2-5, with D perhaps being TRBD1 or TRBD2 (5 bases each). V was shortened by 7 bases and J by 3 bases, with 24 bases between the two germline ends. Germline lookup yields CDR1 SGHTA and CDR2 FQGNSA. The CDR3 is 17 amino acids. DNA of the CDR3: TGTGCCAGCATCCCTGCCTGGGGACCCCTCAGTAAAGAGACCCAGTACTTC. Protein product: CASIPAWGPLSKETQYF.

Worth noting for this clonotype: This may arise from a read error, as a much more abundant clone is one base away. Here the CDR3 DNA reads TGTGCCAGCAGCTTAGATCGACTAGCCACGCAGCATTTT. It is translated as CASSLDRLATQHF. This rearrangement joins TRBV11-2 to TRBJ2-3; no clear D gene. TRBJ1-5 matches the DNA end more closely, so the J call is doubtful. This CDR3 is built from 13 residues. From germline, CDR1 is SGHAT and CDR2 FQNNGV.

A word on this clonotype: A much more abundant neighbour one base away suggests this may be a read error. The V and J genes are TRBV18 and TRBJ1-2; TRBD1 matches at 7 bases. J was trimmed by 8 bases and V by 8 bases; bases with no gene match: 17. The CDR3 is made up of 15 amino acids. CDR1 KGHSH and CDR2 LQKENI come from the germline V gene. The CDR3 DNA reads TGTGCCAGCCCACACGGGACAGAGTACCTCAGGGGCTACACCTTC. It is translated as CASPHGTEYLRGYTF. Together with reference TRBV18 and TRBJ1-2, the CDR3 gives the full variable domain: NAGVMQNPRHLVRRRGQEARLRCSPMKGHSHVYWYRQLPEEGLKFMVYLQKENIIDESGMPKERFSAEFPKEGPSILRIQQVVRGDSAAYFCASPHGTEYLRGYTFGSGTRLTVV.

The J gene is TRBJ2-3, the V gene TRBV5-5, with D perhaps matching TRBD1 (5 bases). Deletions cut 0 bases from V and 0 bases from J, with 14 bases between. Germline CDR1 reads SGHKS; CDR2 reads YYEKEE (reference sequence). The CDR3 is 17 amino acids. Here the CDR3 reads CASSLGGWISSTDTQYF. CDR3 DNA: TGTGCCAGCAGCTTGGGGGGCTGGATCTCTAGCACAGATACGCAGTATTTT.

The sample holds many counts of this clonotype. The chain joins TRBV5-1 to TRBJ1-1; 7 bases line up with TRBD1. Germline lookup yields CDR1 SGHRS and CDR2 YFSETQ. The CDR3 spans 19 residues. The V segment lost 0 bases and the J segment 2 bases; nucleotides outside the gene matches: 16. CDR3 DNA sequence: TGCGCCAGCAGCTTGGCCGTATTAGGGACAGCCGGGGTTAACACTGAAGCTTTCTTT. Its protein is CASSLAVLGTAGVNTEAFF.

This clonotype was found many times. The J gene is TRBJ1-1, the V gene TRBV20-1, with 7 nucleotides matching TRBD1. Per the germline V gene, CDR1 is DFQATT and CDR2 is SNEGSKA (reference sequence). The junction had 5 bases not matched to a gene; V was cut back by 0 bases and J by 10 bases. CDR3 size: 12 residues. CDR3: CSAREDRARAFF. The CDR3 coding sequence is TGCAGTGCTAGAGAAGACAGGGCAAGAGCTTTCTTT.

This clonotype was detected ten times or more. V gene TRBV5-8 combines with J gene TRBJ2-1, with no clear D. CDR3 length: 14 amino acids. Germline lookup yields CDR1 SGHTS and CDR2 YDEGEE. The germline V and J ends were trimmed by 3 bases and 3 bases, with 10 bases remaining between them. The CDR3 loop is CASSSRTYYNEQFF. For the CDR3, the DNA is TGTGCCAGCAGCTCCCGCACCTACTACAATGAGCAGTTCTTC.

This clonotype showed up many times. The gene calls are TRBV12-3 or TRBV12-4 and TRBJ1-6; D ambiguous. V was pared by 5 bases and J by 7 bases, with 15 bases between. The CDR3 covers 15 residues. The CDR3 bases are TGTGCCAGCAGTGTTGTCAGGCGGATGAATTCACCCCTCCACTTT. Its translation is CASSVVRRMNSPLHF.

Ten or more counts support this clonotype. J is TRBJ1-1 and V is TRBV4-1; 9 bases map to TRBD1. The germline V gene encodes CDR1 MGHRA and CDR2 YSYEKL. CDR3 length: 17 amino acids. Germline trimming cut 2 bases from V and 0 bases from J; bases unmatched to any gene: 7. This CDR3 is CASSQKLGTGMNTEAFF. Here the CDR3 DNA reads TGCGCCAGCAGCCAAAAGCTAGGGACAGGGATGAACACTGAAGCTTTCTTT.

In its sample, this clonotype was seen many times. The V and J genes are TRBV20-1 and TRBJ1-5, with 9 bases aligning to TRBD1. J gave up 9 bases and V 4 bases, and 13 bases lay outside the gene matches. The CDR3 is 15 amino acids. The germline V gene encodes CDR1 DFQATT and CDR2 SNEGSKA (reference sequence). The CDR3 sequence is CSAKEQGAGGWPQHF. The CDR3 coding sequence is TGCAGTGCTAAAGAACAGGGGGCGGGTGGGTGGCCCCAGCATTTT.

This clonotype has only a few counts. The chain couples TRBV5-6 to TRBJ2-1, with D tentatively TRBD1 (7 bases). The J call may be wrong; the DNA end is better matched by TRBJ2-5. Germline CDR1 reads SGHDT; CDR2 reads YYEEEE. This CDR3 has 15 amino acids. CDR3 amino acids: CASSPLMEGAMTQYF. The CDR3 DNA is TGTGCCAGCAGCCCCCTCATGGAGGGGGCTATGACCCAGTACTTC.

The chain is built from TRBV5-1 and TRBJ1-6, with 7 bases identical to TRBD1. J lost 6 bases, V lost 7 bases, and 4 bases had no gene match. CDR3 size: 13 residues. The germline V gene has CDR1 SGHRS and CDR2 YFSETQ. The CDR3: CASGGTVNSPLHF. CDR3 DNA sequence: TGCGCCAGCGGCGGGACAGTTAATTCACCCCTCCACTTT. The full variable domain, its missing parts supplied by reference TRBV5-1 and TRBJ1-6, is KAGVTQTPRYLIKTRGQQVTLSCSPISGHRSVSWYQQTPGQGLQFLFEYFSETQRNKGNFPGRFSGRQFSNSRSEMNVSTLELGDSALYLCASGGTVNSPLHFGNGTRLTVT.

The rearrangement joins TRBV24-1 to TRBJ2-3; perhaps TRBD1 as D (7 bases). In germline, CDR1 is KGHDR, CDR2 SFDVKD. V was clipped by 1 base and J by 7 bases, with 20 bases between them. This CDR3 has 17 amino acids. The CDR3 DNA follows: TGTGCCACCAGTGATTTTAGGACAGGAGGGAACTTCCATACGCAGTATTTT. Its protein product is CATSDFRTGGNFHTQYF.

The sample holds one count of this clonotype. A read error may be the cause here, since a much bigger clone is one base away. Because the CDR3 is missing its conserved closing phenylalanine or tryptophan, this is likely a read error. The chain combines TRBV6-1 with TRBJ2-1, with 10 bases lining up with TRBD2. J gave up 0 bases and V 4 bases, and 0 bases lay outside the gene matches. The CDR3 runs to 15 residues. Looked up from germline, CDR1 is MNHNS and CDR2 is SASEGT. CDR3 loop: CASSGTSGSYNEQFL. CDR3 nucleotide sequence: TGTGCCAGCAGTGGGACTAGCGGCTCCTACAATGAGCAGTTCCTC.

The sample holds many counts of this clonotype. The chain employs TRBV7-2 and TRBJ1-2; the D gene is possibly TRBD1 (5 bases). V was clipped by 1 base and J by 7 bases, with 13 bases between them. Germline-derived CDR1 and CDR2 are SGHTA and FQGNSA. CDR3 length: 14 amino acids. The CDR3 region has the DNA TGTGCCAGCAGCTTAGTTGGGACTGAGGGTGGCTACACCTTC. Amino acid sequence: CASSLVGTEGGYTF. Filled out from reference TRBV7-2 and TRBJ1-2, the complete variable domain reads GAGVSQSPSNKVTEKGKDVELRCDPISGHTALYWYRQSLGQGLEFLIYFQGNSAPDKSGLPSDRFSAERTGGSVSTLTIQRTQQEDSAVYLCASSLVGTEGGYTFGSGTRLTVV.

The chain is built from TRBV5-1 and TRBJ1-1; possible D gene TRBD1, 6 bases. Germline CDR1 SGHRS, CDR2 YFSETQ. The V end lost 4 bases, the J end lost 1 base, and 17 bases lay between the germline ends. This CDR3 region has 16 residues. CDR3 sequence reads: CASSPIAPGENTEAFF. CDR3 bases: TGCGCCAGCAGCCCGATAGCCCCAGGGGAGAACACTGAAGCTTTCTTT.

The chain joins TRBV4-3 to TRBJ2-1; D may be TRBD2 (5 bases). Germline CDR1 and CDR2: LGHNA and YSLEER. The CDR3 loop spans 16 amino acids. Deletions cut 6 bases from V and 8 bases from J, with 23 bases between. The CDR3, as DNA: TGCGCCAGCAGGAAGAGTAGGAGGTGGAACCGCGATGAGCAGTTCTTC. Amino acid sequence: CASRKSRRWNRDEQFF.

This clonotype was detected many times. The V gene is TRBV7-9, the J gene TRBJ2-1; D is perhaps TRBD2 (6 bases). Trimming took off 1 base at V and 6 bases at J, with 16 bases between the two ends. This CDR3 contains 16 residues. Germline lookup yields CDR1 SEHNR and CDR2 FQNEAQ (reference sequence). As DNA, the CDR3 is TGTGCCAGCAGCTTAGGTACAGGCCCGGAGGGCAATGAGCAGTTCTTC. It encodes CASSLGTGPEGNEQFF.

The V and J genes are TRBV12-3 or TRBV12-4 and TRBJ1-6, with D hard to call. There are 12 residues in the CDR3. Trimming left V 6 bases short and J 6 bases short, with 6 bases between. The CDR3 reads CASRQSNSPLHF. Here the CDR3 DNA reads TGTGCCAGCAGACAGTCTAATTCACCCCTCCACTTT.

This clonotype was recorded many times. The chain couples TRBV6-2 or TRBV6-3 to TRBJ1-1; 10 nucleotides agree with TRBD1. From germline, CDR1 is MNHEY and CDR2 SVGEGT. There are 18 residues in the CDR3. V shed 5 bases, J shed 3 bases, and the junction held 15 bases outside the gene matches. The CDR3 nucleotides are TGTGCCAGCAGTGAAGGCGACAGGGGGCGAACGGCGGACACTGAAGCTTTCTTT. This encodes CASSEGDRGRTADTEAFF.